The entry below gives a single TCR beta chain sequence along with its context. No antigen is known for it. V shed 4 bases, J shed 8 bases, and the junction held 11 bases outside the gene matches. The CDR3 contains 16 residues. Germline CDR1 and CDR2: LNHDA and SQIVND (reference sequence). The data were obtained in a study of T cells after yellow fever vaccination. Whole-study findings and limits: After the booster, 96% of CD4 and about nine tenths of CD8 primary-response clones were re-detected. Within FACS-sorted repertoires, abundant clonotypes contaminating from the bulk population could be present.

It was through 5'RACE template switching that TCR cDNA was made, with a universal primer site and UMIs added. MiXCR, applied by TCRdb to the 5' RACE reads, yields one record per CDR3 protein. The table lists 110,000 or so distinct CDR3 sequences, roughly 7.2% of them singletons. Sequences were derived from CD4+ T cells sorted from PBMCs, sampled 35 to 50 days after the first yellow fever vaccination. The sequence derives from a man between 18 and 29 years old who received the YFV17D yellow fever vaccine. The chain links TRBV19 to TRBJ1-6; 7 nucleotides agree with TRBD1. The CDR3 loop is CASSKGPGTADSPLHF. CDR3 DNA sequence: TGTGCCAGTAGTAAAGGCCCAGGGACAGCCGATTCACCCCTCCACTTT.